Listed below are T cell receptor beta chains from one sample, sequenced in a study of naive and memory T cell subsets. TCRdb processed the UMI-ligation and nested PCR reads anew with MiXCR; each CDR3 protein has one entry. The repertoire holds 99,000 or so distinct CDR3 sequences, roughly 15% seen once, with around 2.7% in the top ten. Sequenced: naive CD8+ T cells from blood. The receptors were gathered from a human donor in good health. CDR3s include the opening cysteine and the closing phenylalanine or tryptophan. D genes are given only for firm matches. Clone size, where shown, is once, few, many, or a class for clones that have expanded.

length: 17
D: TRBD1
V: TRBV4-3
size: many
J: TRBJ1-2
CDR3: CASSVTAGTGPLYGYTF
DNA: TGCGCCAGCAGCGTCACCGCCGGGACAGGGCCACTATATGGCTACACCTTC

length: 12
D: -
V: TRBV15
size: many
J: TRBJ2-7
CDR3: CATSREGYEQYF
DNA: TGTGCCACCAGCAGAGAGGGGTACGAGCAGTACTTC

length: 12
D: -
V: TRBV6-2/TRBV6-3
size: few
J: TRBJ2-7
CDR3: CASSYAGSEQYF
DNA: TGTGCCAGCAGTTACGCGGGTAGCGAGCAGTACTTC

length: 13
D: TRBD1
V: TRBV7-3
size: few
J: TRBJ1-1
CDR3: CASSGQGNTEAFF
DNA: TGTGCCAGCAGCGGACAGGGGAACACTGAAGCTTTCTTT

length: 12
D: -
V: TRBV2
size: -
J: TRBJ2-1
CDR3: CASRGSRWEQFF
DNA: TGTGCCAGCAGGGGCTCCCGGTGGGAGCAGTTCTTC

length: 10
D: -
V: TRBV6-2/TRBV6-3
size: few
J: TRBJ2-3
CDR3: CAGGTDTQYF
DNA: TGTGCCGGTGGCACAGATACGCAGTATTTT

length: 15
D: -
V: TRBV4-3
size: few
J: TRBJ2-7
CDR3: CASSQDYGRDYEQYF
DNA: TGCGCCAGCAGCCAAGATTACGGGAGAGACTACGAGCAGTACTTC

length: 13
D: -
V: TRBV15
size: few
J: TRBJ1-1
CDR3: CATSRALNTEAFF
DNA: TGTGCCACCAGCAGAGCGTTGAACACTGAAGCTTTCTTT

length: 15
D: TRBD2
V: TRBV30
size: many
J: TRBJ2-7
CDR3: CAWTQRGRSSYEQYF
DNA: TGTGCCTGGACCCAGCGGGGACGGAGCTCCTACGAGCAGTACTTC

length: 16
D: -
V: TRBV7-6
size: -
J: TRBJ2-1
CDR3: CASSSPSGGGGNEQFF
DNA: TGTGCCAGCAGCTCCCCGTCCGGTGGGGGCGGGAATGAGCAGTTCTTC

length: 14
D: -
V: TRBV2
size: few
J: TRBJ2-3
CDR3: CASSAGVATDTQYF
DNA: TGTGCCAGCAGTGCAGGGGTCGCCACAGATACGCAGTATTTT

length: 15
D: TRBD2
V: TRBV20-1
size: -
J: TRBJ2-1
CDR3: CSARDLASGTNEQFF
DNA: TGCAGTGCTAGAGATCTGGCTAGCGGCACCAATGAGCAGTTCTTC

length: 12
D: -
V: TRBV11-3
size: few
J: TRBJ2-1
CDR3: CASSPAGAEQFF
DNA: TGTGCCAGCAGTCCCGCAGGGGCTGAGCAGTTCTTC

length: 14
D: -
V: TRBV7-2
size: few
J: TRBJ2-7
CDR3: CASSLAAAGYEQYF
DNA: TGTGCCAGCAGCTTGGCGGCGGCGGGGTACGAGCAGTACTTC

length: 16
D: -
V: TRBV20-1
size: few
J: TRBJ1-2
CDR3: CSARGLADELKGGYTF
DNA: TGCAGTGCTAGAGGGCTGGCAGACGAGCTAAAAGGTGGCTACACCTTC

length: 15
D: -
V: TRBV7-6
size: many
J: TRBJ2-7
CDR3: CASSLGAGQPYEQYF
DNA: TGTGCCAGCAGCTTAGGAGCGGGACAGCCTTACGAGCAGTACTTC

length: 12
D: -
V: TRBV5-4
size: many
J: TRBJ1-2
CDR3: CASSSAQDGYTF
DNA: TGTGCCAGCAGCTCTGCACAGGATGGCTACACCTTC

length: 14
D: TRBD1
V: TRBV30
size: -
J: TRBJ2-5
CDR3: CAWSPGTAQETQYF
DNA: TGTGCCTGGAGCCCAGGGACAGCACAAGAGACCCAGTACTTC

length: 16
D: -
V: TRBV15
size: few
J: TRBJ2-3
CDR3: CATSREERTGADTQYF
DNA: TGTGCCACCAGCAGAGAGGAGCGGACCGGGGCAGATACGCAGTATTTT

length: 14
D: TRBD1
V: TRBV12-3/TRBV12-4
size: many
J: TRBJ1-4
CDR3: CASSPTGVGEKLFF
DNA: TGTGCCAGCAGTCCAACAGGGGTCGGTGAAAAACTGTTTTTT

length: 14
D: -
V: TRBV15
size: -
J: TRBJ1-1
CDR3: CATSAREGMTEAFF
DNA: TGTGCCACCAGCGCCAGGGAGGGTATGACTGAAGCTTTCTTT

length: 14
D: -
V: TRBV28
size: many
J: TRBJ1-1
CDR3: CASSLGQGWTEAFF
DNA: TGTGCCAGCAGTTTAGGGCAGGGCTGGACTGAAGCTTTCTTT

length: 18
D: TRBD2
V: TRBV7-9
size: -
J: TRBJ2-5
CDR3: CASSSGLADLLPAETQYF
DNA: TGTGCCAGCAGCTCGGGACTAGCGGACCTCCTACCAGCGGAGACCCAGTACTTC

length: 14
D: -
V: TRBV12-3/TRBV12-4
size: -
J: TRBJ2-7
CDR3: CASSFLRDPYEQYF
DNA: TGTGCCAGCAGTTTTCTAAGGGACCCCTACGAGCAGTACTTC

length: 15
D: -
V: TRBV30
size: few
J: TRBJ2-1
CDR3: CAWANPLSAPRGQFF
DNA: TGTGCCTGGGCCAATCCACTATCGGCCCCCCGGGGCCAGTTCTTC

length: 14
D: -
V: TRBV13
size: -
J: TRBJ2-7
CDR3: CASSPRGGIYEQYF
DNA: TGTGCCAGCAGCCCCCGCGGCGGGATTTACGAGCAGTACTTC

length: 14
D: -
V: TRBV6-5
size: -
J: TRBJ1-2
CDR3: CASSYQHSNYGYTF
DNA: TGTGCCAGCAGTTACCAACACAGTAACTATGGCTACACCTTC

length: 15
D: -
V: TRBV11-2
size: many
J: TRBJ2-5
CDR3: CASSATHAHEETQYF
DNA: TGTGCCAGCAGCGCGACACATGCCCACGAGGAGACCCAGTACTTC

length: 13
D: -
V: TRBV12-3/TRBV12-4
size: few
J: TRBJ1-4
CDR3: CASSLGAGALLFF
DNA: TGTGCCAGCAGTTTAGGAGCGGGGGCTCTACTGTTTTTT

length: 14
D: TRBD1
V: TRBV24-1
size: -
J: TRBJ1-1
CDR3: CATSAGQGAHEAFF
DNA: TGTGCCACCAGTGCGGGACAGGGGGCCCATGAAGCTTTCTTT

length: 15
D: -
V: TRBV7-8
size: -
J: TRBJ2-3
CDR3: CASSLVSTSTDTQYF
DNA: TGTGCCAGCAGCTTAGTGTCTACTAGCACAGATACGCAGTATTTT

length: 12
D: -
V: TRBV10-3
size: few
J: TRBJ2-5
CDR3: CAISDLEETQYF
DNA: TGTGCCATCAGTGACCTTGAAGAGACCCAGTACTTC

length: 16
D: -
V: TRBV4-3
size: many
J: TRBJ1-6
CDR3: CASSQDQWDPSTPLHF
DNA: TGCGCCAGCAGCCAAGATCAATGGGACCCAAGCACACCCCTCCACTTT

length: 20
D: TRBD2
V: TRBV23-1
size: few
J: TRBJ2-3
CDR3: CASSHWRVAGVSYSSDTQYF
DNA: TGCGCCAGCAGTCACTGGCGGGTAGCGGGAGTTTCTTATTCTTCAGATACGCAGTATTTT

length: 12
D: -
V: TRBV20-1
size: -
J: TRBJ2-3
CDR3: CSAPVYTDTQYF
DNA: TGCAGTGCCCCAGTATACACAGATACGCAGTATTTT

length: 17
D: -
V: TRBV4-3
size: -
J: TRBJ2-3
CDR3: CASSQDGGWPGTDTQYF
DNA: TGCGCCAGCAGCCAAGATGGCGGGTGGCCGGGGACAGATACGCAGTATTTT

length: 12
D: -
V: TRBV27
size: -
J: TRBJ2-1
CDR3: CASSISGGEQFF
DNA: TGTGCCAGCAGTATCTCAGGCGGGGAGCAGTTCTTC

length: 13
D: -
V: TRBV20-1
size: -
J: TRBJ2-7
CDR3: CSARDVRGYEQYF
DNA: TGCAGTGCTAGAGATGTGAGAGGGTACGAGCAGTACTTC

length: 16
D: -
V: TRBV29-1
size: -
J: TRBJ1-2
CDR3: CSVEDIGSTLNYGYTF
DNA: TGCAGCGTTGAAGATATTGGCAGCACCCTTAACTATGGCTACACCTTC

length: 16
D: -
V: TRBV7-2
size: -
J: TRBJ2-1
CDR3: CASSLDVSGVYNEQFF
DNA: TGTGCCAGCAGCTTAGATGTCTCGGGCGTTTACAATGAGCAGTTCTTC

length: 15
D: TRBD1
V: TRBV7-2
size: few
J: TRBJ1-6
CDR3: CASSFNWDRVSPLHF
DNA: TGTGCCAGCAGCTTTAATTGGGACAGGGTTTCACCCCTCCACTTT

length: 14
D: -
V: TRBV19
size: few
J: TRBJ2-2
CDR3: CASNPGPGTGELFF
DNA: TGTGCCAGTAATCCCGGACCAGGTACCGGGGAGCTGTTTTTT

length: 17
D: -
V: TRBV3-1
size: few
J: TRBJ1-1
CDR3: CASSQDLWGDERAEAFF
DNA: TGTGCCAGCAGCCAAGATCTCTGGGGAGACGAGCGGGCTGAAGCTTTCTTT

length: 17
D: TRBD2
V: TRBV4-2
size: few
J: TRBJ2-3
CDR3: CASSQAELASISDTQYF
DNA: TGTGCCAGCAGCCAAGCAGAACTAGCGAGTATATCAGATACGCAGTATTTT

length: 14
D: TRBD2
V: TRBV29-1
size: few
J: TRBJ2-1
CDR3: CSVPTASGSNEQFF
DNA: TGCAGCGTTCCGACTGCTAGCGGGAGTAATGAGCAGTTCTTC

length: 15
D: TRBD1
V: TRBV30
size: -
J: TRBJ1-6
CDR3: CAWSSFGTGNSPLHF
DNA: TGTGCCTGGAGTAGCTTTGGGACAGGGAATTCACCCCTCCACTTT

length: 15
D: -
V: TRBV19
size: many
J: TRBJ2-1
CDR3: CASSITGVGYNEQFF
DNA: TGTGCCAGTAGTATAACTGGGGTAGGGTACAATGAGCAGTTCTTC